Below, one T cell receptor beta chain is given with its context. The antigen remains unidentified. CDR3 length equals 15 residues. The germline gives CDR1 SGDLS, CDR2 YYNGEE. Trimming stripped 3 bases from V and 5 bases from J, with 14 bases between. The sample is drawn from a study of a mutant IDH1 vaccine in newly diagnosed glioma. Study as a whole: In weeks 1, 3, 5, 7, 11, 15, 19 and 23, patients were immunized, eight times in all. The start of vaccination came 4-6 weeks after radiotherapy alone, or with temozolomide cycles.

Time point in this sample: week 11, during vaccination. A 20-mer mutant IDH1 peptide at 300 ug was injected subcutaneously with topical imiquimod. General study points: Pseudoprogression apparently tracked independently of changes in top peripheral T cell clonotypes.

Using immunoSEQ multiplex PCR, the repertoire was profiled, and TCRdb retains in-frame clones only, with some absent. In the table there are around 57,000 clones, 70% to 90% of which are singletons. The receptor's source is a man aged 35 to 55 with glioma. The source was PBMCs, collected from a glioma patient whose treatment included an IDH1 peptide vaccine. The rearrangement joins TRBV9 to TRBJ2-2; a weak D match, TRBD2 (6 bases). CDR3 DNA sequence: TGTGCCAGCAGCGGCCTGTTGGGGAGGACCGGGGAGCTGTTTTTT. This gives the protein CASSGLLGRTGELFF.